This record covers a single T cell receptor (beta chain). This clonotype occurred many times. Its antigen remains unidentified. Base-call qualities are not available, and no considerably larger clone is one nucleotide away. What this sample's treatment or condition label stands for: in vitro stimulation with specific CMV peptide epitopes to enrich CMV-specific T cells. Sequencing relied on an Illumina HiSeq 1500. TCRdb ran its own pipeline on the public reads, namely fastp trimming at Q25 and MiXCR clone calling, and kept in-frame beta chains. Here each entry gathers all rows of one CDR3 protein and keeps the most common genes and DNA. The sample profile shows about half a million distinct CDR3 sequences; roughly a third of them were found once. 17% of the sample goes to the ten largest clones. This sample is drawn from a study of T cell repertoires in cytomegalovirus infection (dated by TCRdb to the late 2010s). Some background on the complete study: Recently identified HLA-C-restricted CMV epitopes, whose presentation resists viral immunomodulation, were targeted by peptide stimulations together with well-studied HLA-B-restricted epitopes. Donor HLA type was relevant to the analysis, because carriage of CMV infection together with the matching HLA type was indicated by public TCR beta signatures. General conclusions and limits of the study: In both this cohort and an independent roughly 350-donor cohort, the cumulative frequency of public TCR beta family members distinguished carriers of CMV infection plus the relevant HLA type. In the ex vivo response, HLA-C-restricted CMV-specific TCR beta clonotypes were dominant, and in two of eight donors the single most frequent clonotype came from this HLA-C-restricted group.

The sequence was collected from a human donor in good health (CMV status not recorded). Some clones in this sample may be carry-over from other donors' samples. Sequencing was performed on cultured PBMCs, taken from culture after CMV antigen stimulation.

CDR3 protein: CASSLWAVGRGTEAFF. The DNA reads TGTGCCAGCAGCTTATGGGCTGTAGGGAGAGGCACTGAAGCTTTCTTT. The sequence is built from TRBV7-9 and TRBJ1-1; there is no confident call for the D gene. The CDR3 covers 16 residues, taking in both the cysteine and the phenylalanine. The kept DNA is CDR3 alone, 48 bases in frame from the first base. V sheds 2 bases and J sheds 4 bases, leaving 17 bases between their ends. CDR1 and CDR2 were assigned from the germline V gene (reference sequence) as SEHNR and FQNEAQ.